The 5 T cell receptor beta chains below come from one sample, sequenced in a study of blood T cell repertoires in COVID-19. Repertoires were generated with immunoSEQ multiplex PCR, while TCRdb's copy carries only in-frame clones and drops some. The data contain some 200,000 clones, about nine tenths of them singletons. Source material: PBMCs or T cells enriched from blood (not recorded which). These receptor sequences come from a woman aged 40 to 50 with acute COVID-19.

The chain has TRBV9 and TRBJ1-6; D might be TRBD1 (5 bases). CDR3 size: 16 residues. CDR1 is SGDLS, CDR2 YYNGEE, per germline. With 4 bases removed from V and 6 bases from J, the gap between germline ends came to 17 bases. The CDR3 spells CASSPRPGGTNSPLHF. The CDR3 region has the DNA TGTGCCAGCAGCCCCCGACCCGGGGGAACTAATTCACCCCTCCACTTT.

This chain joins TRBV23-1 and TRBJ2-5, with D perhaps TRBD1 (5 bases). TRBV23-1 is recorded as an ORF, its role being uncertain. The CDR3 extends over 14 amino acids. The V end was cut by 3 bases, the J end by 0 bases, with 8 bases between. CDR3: CASSHGHNQETQYF. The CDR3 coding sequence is TGCGCCAGCAGTCACGGACACAACCAAGAGACCCAGTACTTC.

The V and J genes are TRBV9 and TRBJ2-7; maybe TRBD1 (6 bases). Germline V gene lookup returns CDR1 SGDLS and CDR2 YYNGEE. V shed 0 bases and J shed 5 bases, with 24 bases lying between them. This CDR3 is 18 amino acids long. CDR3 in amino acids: CASSVEGVVTGQPNEQYF. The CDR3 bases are TGTGCCAGCAGCGTAGAGGGGGTCGTAACCGGACAGCCTAACGAGCAGTACTTC.

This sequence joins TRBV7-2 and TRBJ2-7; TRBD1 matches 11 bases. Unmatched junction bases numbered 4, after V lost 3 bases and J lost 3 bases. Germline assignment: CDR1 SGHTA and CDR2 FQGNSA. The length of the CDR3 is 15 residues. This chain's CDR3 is CASSFGTGGVYEQYF. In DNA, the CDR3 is TGTGCCAGCAGCTTCGGGACAGGGGGGGTCTACGAGCAGTACTTC.

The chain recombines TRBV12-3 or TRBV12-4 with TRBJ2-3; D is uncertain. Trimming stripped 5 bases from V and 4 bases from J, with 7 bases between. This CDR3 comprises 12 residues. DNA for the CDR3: TGTGCCAGCAGTCCCACAGCAGATACGCAGTATTTT. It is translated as CASSPTADTQYF.